This is a list of T cell receptor beta chains from one sample in a study of T cells expressing NK-cell markers. TCRdb reprocessed the 5' RACE reads and keeps a single row for each CDR3 protein, giving no DNA. Its clone listing holds 500,000 to 700,000 distinct CDR3 sequences. Sequencing was performed on blood T cells: a sorted CD56 or NKG2C T cell subset, CD4+ or CD8+ T cells, or bulk PBMC T cells (not recorded which). The source is a man aged 18 to 29 in good health. Both conserved end residues are part of each CDR3.

J gene	V gene	CDR3 protein
TRBJ2-1	TRBV28	CASNPGLKYNEQFF
TRBJ2-7	TRBV12-3/TRBV12-4	CAIQSGTYEQYF
TRBJ2-3	TRBV10-3	CAVTYAGTGPTDTQYF
TRBJ2-7	TRBV28	CASSSGTEPEFEQYF
TRBJ2-7	TRBV4-2	CASSQDRNEQYF
TRBJ2-1	TRBV7-2	CASSLETGGRPVFF
TRBJ2-1	TRBV20-1	CSARDLSGTRNNEQFF
TRBJ2-1	TRBV6-5	CASRLDRGLWNEQFF
TRBJ2-2	TRBV5-5	CASTPTAGELFF
TRBJ2-2	TRBV7-8	CASSFGTDTGELFF
TRBJ2-1	TRBV9	CASSVQGTSGSFHEQFF
TRBJ2-4	TRBV5-1	CASSLEVEGIQYF
TRBJ1-4	TRBV20-1	CSARRSNEKLFF
TRBJ2-7	TRBV12-3/TRBV12-4	CASSLLGVGTEQYF
TRBJ1-4	TRBV12-3/TRBV12-4	CASSPKQGGATNEKLFF
TRBJ2-3	TRBV7-3	CASSLGQGRDTQYF
TRBJ2-1	TRBV29-1	CSVVGGMDYGDNEQFF
TRBJ2-3	TRBV20-1	CSARDAGHQTDTQYF
TRBJ2-3	TRBV5-1	CASSPTSGRRADTQYF
TRBJ2-7	TRBV9	CASSVSSGEQYF
TRBJ1-3	TRBV29-1	CSVEERSSGRNTIYF
TRBJ2-6	TRBV6-2/TRBV6-3	CASTYPLLGSNVLTF
TRBJ2-1	TRBV4-3	CASSQGTGTLNNEQFF
TRBJ2-1	TRBV20-1	CSARGASGRIRSYNEQFF
TRBJ2-5	TRBV20-1	CSAPGLASQETQYF
TRBJ2-3	TRBV9	CASKRGSTDTQYF
TRBJ2-3	TRBV7-2	CASSLAPRVADTQYF
TRBJ2-3	TRBV10-3	CASGGSGSSDTQYF
TRBJ2-7	TRBV11-1	CASSPEIGRGLATNEQYF
TRBJ2-1	TRBV5-1	CASSLVVKGDEQFF
TRBJ2-5	TRBV12-3/TRBV12-4	CASSLGLAGARETQYF
TRBJ2-1	TRBV7-9	CASSSTGQGAVNEQFF
TRBJ2-3	TRBV11-2	CASSPRLAGGITDTQYF
TRBJ2-7	TRBV7-9	CASSGTNYEQYF
TRBJ1-2	TRBV4-1	CASSQVAGGNGYTF
TRBJ2-5	TRBV27	CASSSYLQETQYF
TRBJ2-3	TRBV29-1	CSVEVGTTDTQYF
TRBJ1-6	TRBV11-2	CASSLLGGANSPLHF
TRBJ2-1	TRBV29-1	CSPRTGAEQFF
TRBJ2-2	TRBV28	CASSFGTGRMFF
TRBJ2-7	TRBV29-1	CSGWGKAGYEQYF
TRBJ2-1	TRBV6-5	CASSYDKIGNEQFF
TRBJ2-1	TRBV6-5	CASSYSTIGDEQFF
TRBJ1-2	TRBV27	CASGGQGVAQPYTF
TRBJ2-7	TRBV5-1	CASRVAGVGYEQYF
TRBJ2-7	TRBV2	CASSDPGVLYAGATYEQYF
TRBJ2-1	TRBV20-1	CSARVRPSGEKQFF